Below, 23 T cell receptor beta chains from the same sample are listed, as sequenced in a study of T cells in Graves' hyperthyroidism and ophthalmopathy (dated by TCRdb to the late 2010s). Library generation was performed with multiplex PCR. Sequencing instrument: Illumina HiSeq 2000. Amplification of TCR beta CDR3 regions was carried out from RNA transcripts. A first-round RT-PCR of the TCR CDR3 used the HTBI primer set with the Qiagen OneStep RT-PCR kit. Starting from the raw public reads, TCRdb applied fastp trimming at Q25, assembled clones with MiXCR and retained in-frame beta chains. All rows with the same CDR3 protein become a single entry with the most common DNA and genes. This sample gives 540,000 or so distinct CDR3 sequences in total; around a sixth of them show up just once. The biggest ten clones account for around 6.6% of the sample. Sequencing was carried out using blood. The source is a woman aged 30 to 39 with Graves' hyperthyroidism.

The chain uses TRBV5-6 and TRBJ2-7; TRBD2 matches at 9 bases. J was trimmed by 4 bases and V by 0 bases; bases with no gene match: 5. This CDR3 is built from 15 residues. Germline CDR1 and CDR2: SGHDT and YYEEEE. The CDR3 loop is CASSLDLAGIYEQYF. CDR3 coding DNA: TGTGCCAGCAGCTTGGATCTAGCGGGAATTTACGAGCAGTACTTC. Variable domain in full (rest from reference TRBV5-6 and TRBJ2-7): DAGVTQSPTHLIKTRGQQVTLRCSPKSGHDTVSWYQQALGQGPQFIFQYYEEEERQRGNFPDRFSGHQFPNYSSELNVNALLLGDSALYLCASSLDLAGIYEQYFGPGTRLTVT.

This clonotype was detected once. V is TRBV19 and J is TRBJ1-1; D gene uncertain. The V and J ends lost 8 bases and 5 bases respectively, with 15 bases between them. CDR1 LNHDA and CDR2 SQIVND come from the germline V gene (reference sequence). This CDR3 contains 13 residues. CDR3 bases: TGTGCCAGTCTACGAAGCGGCAGGACTGAAGCTTTCTTT. It encodes CASLRSGRTEAFF. The whole variable domain, remainder taken from reference TRBV19 and TRBJ1-1, is DGGITQSPKYLFRKEGQNVTLSCEQNLNHDAMYWYRQDPGQGLRLIYYSQIVNDFQKGDIAEGYSVSREKKESFPLTVTSAQKNPTAFYLCASLRSGRTEAFFGQGTRLTVV.

At least ten counts were recorded for this clonotype. The gene calls are TRBV6-2 or TRBV6-3 and TRBJ2-5; no reliable D call. Germline assignment: CDR1 MNHEY and CDR2 SVGEGT. CDR3 size: 14 residues. With 4 bases removed from V and 7 bases from J, the gap between germline ends came to 16 bases. The CDR3, as DNA: TGTGCCAGCAGTTCGCCCCTAGGGTGGGGGACCCAGTACTTC. Translated, it gives CASSSPLGWGTQYF.

This clonotype was seen only a few times. V usage is TRBV7-8 and J usage is TRBJ2-6, with D possibly being TRBD1 (8 bases). V lost 0 bases, J lost 3 bases, and 18 bases lay in between. The germline V gene encodes CDR1 SGHVS and CDR2 FQNEAQ. The CDR3 loop spans 19 amino acids. The CDR3 region has the DNA TGTGCCAGCAGCTTAGCAGGGAGGGACAGGACGTTTGGGGCCAACGTCCTGACTTTC. This gives the protein CASSLAGRDRTFGANVLTF.

This clonotype was counted between two and nine times. This chain uses TRBV6-6 with TRBJ2-3, with TRBD2 identical over 10 bases. The CDR3 loop spans 17 amino acids. Germline trimming cut 0 bases from V and 5 bases from J; bases unmatched to any gene: 8. Per germline, CDR1 MNHNY and CDR2 SVGAGI (reference sequence). The DNA of the CDR3 is TGTGCCAGCAGTTACTCGAAAGCGGGAGGGCCGTTAGATACGCAGTATTTT. Translated: CASSYSKAGGPLDTQYF.

The CDR3 here is CSASGPDSNNEQFF. The CDR3 DNA is TGCAGTGCTAGTGGCCCGGACAGCAACAATGAGCAGTTCTTC. This chain uses TRBV20-1 with TRBJ2-1; the D gene is possibly TRBD1 (6 bases). This CDR3 is built from 14 residues. Germline V lookup: CDR1 DFQATT, CDR2 SNEGSKA (reference sequence). V was trimmed by 3 bases and J by 5 bases, leaving 14 bases between them.

V and J are TRBV12-3 or TRBV12-4 and TRBJ1-1; no definite D call. The CDR3 is made up of 13 amino acids. V lost 6 bases and J 3 bases, leaving 11 bases between the germline ends. The CDR3 here is CASSDPSHTEAFF. The DNA for the CDR3 is TGTGCCAGCAGCGACCCATCCCACACTGAAGCTTTCTTT.

This clonotype was counted many times. The genes are TRBV5-1 and TRBJ1-1; unclear D gene. Germline V gene lookup returns CDR1 SGHRS and CDR2 YFSETQ. The V end was cut by 4 bases, the J end by 7 bases, with 14 bases between. The CDR3 spans 13 residues. CDR3 region: CASSPVADNEAFF. Here the CDR3 DNA reads TGCGCCAGCAGCCCGGTCGCGGATAATGAAGCTTTCTTT.

This chain joins TRBV30 and TRBJ1-1; a possible D gene is TRBD1 (5 bases). Germline CDR1 GTSNPN, CDR2 SVGIG (reference sequence). This CDR3 has 12 amino acids. V shed 6 bases and J shed 5 bases, with 13 bases lying between them. The CDR3 DNA reads as TGTGCCTGCCTCAGGGAGGAAACTGAAGCTTTCTTT. Translated: CACLREETEAFF.

In its sample, this clonotype was seen once. V usage is TRBV6-8 and J usage is TRBJ1-5; 7 bases are shared with TRBD1. From germline, CDR1 is MNHGY and CDR2 SAAAGT. Unmatched junction bases numbered 8, after V lost 5 bases and J lost 7 bases. This CDR3 region has 14 residues. The CDR3 nucleotides are TGTGCCAGCAGTCCACGGACAGGTTCCCAGCCCCAGCATTTT. Translation gives CASSPRTGSQPQHF.

This clonotype has a handful of counts. J is TRBJ1-1 and V is TRBV18; 8 bases align to TRBD1. Germline V gene lookup returns CDR1 KGHSH and CDR2 LQKENI. Trimming took 4 bases from V and 0 from J; bases not matched to a gene: 7. The CDR3 sequence is 16 residues long. The CDR3 region is CASSRDRQVMNTEAFF. CDR3 sequence (DNA): TGTGCCAGCTCACGGGACAGGCAAGTCATGAACACTGAAGCTTTCTTT.

The rearrangement joins TRBV19 to TRBJ2-1, with D perhaps matching TRBD2 (5 bases). Deletions cut 3 bases from V and 1 base from J, with 10 bases between. This CDR3 has 15 residues. Germline CDR1 and CDR2: LNHDA and SQIVND (reference sequence). CDR3 sequence: CASSITRNSYNEQFF. CDR3 DNA sequence: TGTGCCAGTAGTATTACTAGAAATTCCTACAATGAGCAGTTCTTC. Full variable domain (outside the CDR3, taken from reference TRBV19 and TRBJ2-1): DGGITQSPKYLFRKEGQNVTLSCEQNLNHDAMYWYRQDPGQGLRLIYYSQIVNDFQKGDIAEGYSVSREKKESFPLTVTSAQKNPTAFYLCASSITRNSYNEQFFGPGTRLTVL.

This clonotype has just a few counts. This chain connects TRBV20-1 to TRBJ1-4; 8 bases are shared with TRBD1. V lost 6 bases and J lost 8; bases outside the gene matches: 11. There are 14 residues in the CDR3. Looked up from germline, CDR1 is DFQATT and CDR2 is SNEGSKA (reference sequence). The CDR3 DNA reads TGCAGTGCCAGGGGAGGGACAGGCCAAGAAAAACTGTTTTTT. Residues: CSARGGTGQEKLFF.

This clonotype was observed a few times. The V call is TRBV15, the J call TRBJ2-2, with D possibly being TRBD2 (5 bases). Germline CDR1 reads LNHNV; CDR2 reads YYDKDF (reference sequence). This CDR3 is 14 amino acids long. V lost 6 bases, J lost 4 bases, and 12 bases lay in between. This CDR3 is CATSERRPTGELFF. In DNA, the CDR3 is TGTGCCACCAGTGAGCGGAGACCCACCGGGGAGCTGTTTTTT.

This chain uses TRBV7-6 with TRBJ2-7; 11 bases match TRBD1. With 5 bases clipped from V and 2 bases from J, the junction kept 5 bases outside the gene matches. Germline V gives CDR1 SGHVS, CDR2 FNYEAQ. CDR3 size: 15 residues. In DNA, the CDR3 is TGTGCCAGCAGCGCCGGGACAGGGGGTACCTACGAGCAGTACTTC. This encodes CASSAGTGGTYEQYF.

For this clonotype: Germline and junction disagree at one end, which may indicate a read error. CDR3 loop: CASSDPRLAGGPITEELFF. DNA for the CDR3: TGTGCCAGCAGTGACCCGCGACTAGCGGGAGGGCCGATCACCGAGGAGCTGTTTTTT. V gene TRBV25-1 combines with J gene TRBJ2-2; 14 positions match TRBD2. Germline CDR1 MGHDK, CDR2 SYGVNS. The CDR3 length is 19 residues.

The chain couples TRBV20-1 to TRBJ2-1; 10 nucleotides line up with TRBD2. The V and J ends lost 6 bases and 1 base, in that order; junction bases with no gene match: 6. This CDR3 is built from 15 residues. Germline CDR1 and CDR2: DFQATT and SNEGSKA (reference sequence). The CDR3 bases are TGCAGTGCGACACTAGCGGGATTATCCTACAATGAGCAGTTCTTC. Translation gives CSATLAGLSYNEQFF.

About this clonotype itself: A single base separates this from a much larger clone, so it may be a read error. V gene TRBV5-1 combines with J gene TRBJ2-7; 10 bases align to TRBD2. The V gene's germline CDR1 is SGHRS and CDR2 YFSETQ. Losses at the gene ends were 4 bases for V and 7 bases for J; bases not matched to a gene: 14. The CDR3 spans 16 residues. CDR3 loop: CASSTGIAGGPDEQYF. The CDR3 bases are TGCGCCAGCAGCACGGGAATAGCGGGAGGTCCAGATGAGCAGTACTTC.

Many counts were recorded for this clonotype. The J gene is TRBJ1-5, the V gene TRBV12-3 or TRBV12-4; no definite D call. This CDR3 has 15 amino acids. V lost 3 bases and J lost 3, with 12 bases in between. This chain's CDR3 is CASSFGIDYNQPQHF. The DNA of the CDR3 is TGTGCCAGCAGTTTTGGGATCGACTACAATCAGCCCCAGCATTTT.

This clonotype occurred a few times. The V call is TRBV20-1, the J call TRBJ2-7; D call uncertain. Trimming removed 4 bases at V and 4 bases at J, with 14 bases between. CDR3 length equals 13 residues. The germline V gene has CDR1 DFQATT and CDR2 SNEGSKA (reference sequence). CDR3 coding DNA: TGCAGTGCTACCCGACCGCCCGGGTACGAGCAGTACTTC. Translated: CSATRPPGYEQYF.

The rearrangement links TRBV15 to TRBJ1-3; unclear D gene. The germline V gene has CDR1 LNHNV and CDR2 YYDKDF (reference sequence). The CDR3 is made up of 14 amino acids. V lost 4 bases, J lost 5 bases, and 12 bases lay in between. CDR3 region: CATSIGSMRNTIYF. For the CDR3, the DNA is TGTGCCACCAGCATTGGCTCTATGAGAAACACCATATATTTT. Full variable domain (remainder filled in from reference TRBV15 and TRBJ1-3): DAMVIQNPRYQVTQFGKPVTLSCSQTLNHNVMYWYQQKSSQAPKLLFHYYDKDFNNEADTPDNFQSRRPNTSFCFLDIRSPGLGDTAMYLCATSIGSMRNTIYFGEGSWLTVV.

This clonotype occurred many times. This chain connects TRBV30 to TRBJ2-2; D not resolved. The length of the CDR3 is 14 residues. Trimming shortened V by 1 base and J by 6 bases, and 12 bases separated the two germline ends. Per the germline V gene, CDR1 is GTSNPN and CDR2 is SVGIG (reference sequence). CDR3 protein: CAWSGLAGAGELFF. In nucleotides, the CDR3 is TGTGCCTGGAGTGGCCTGGCTGGCGCCGGGGAGCTGTTTTTT. The full variable domain, completed using reference TRBV30 and TRBJ2-2, is SQTIHQWPATLVQPVGSPLSLECTVEGTSNPNLYWYRQAAGRGLQLLFYSVGIGQISSEVPQNLSASRPQDRQFILSSKKLLLSDSGFYLCAWSGLAGAGELFFGEGSRLTVL.

This clonotype occurred many times. V gene TRBV6-2 or TRBV6-3 combines with J gene TRBJ2-1, with 12 bases aligning to TRBD2. V shed 5 bases and J 9 bases; nucleotides not matched to a gene: 8. There are 15 residues in the CDR3. Germline CDR1 and CDR2: MNHEY and SVGEGT. CDR3 sequence: CASSRPGLAGIEQFF. The CDR3 DNA follows: TGTGCCAGCAGTCGTCCCGGACTAGCGGGAATTGAGCAGTTCTTC.